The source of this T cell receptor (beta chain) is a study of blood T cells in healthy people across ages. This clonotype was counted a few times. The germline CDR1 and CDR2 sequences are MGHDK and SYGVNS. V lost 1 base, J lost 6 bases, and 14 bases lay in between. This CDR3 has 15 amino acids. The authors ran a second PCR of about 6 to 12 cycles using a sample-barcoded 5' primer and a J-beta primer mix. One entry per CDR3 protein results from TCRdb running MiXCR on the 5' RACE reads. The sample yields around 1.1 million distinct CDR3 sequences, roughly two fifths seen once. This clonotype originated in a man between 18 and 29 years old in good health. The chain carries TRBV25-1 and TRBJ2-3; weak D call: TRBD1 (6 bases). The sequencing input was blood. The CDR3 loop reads CASSESQGDADTQYF. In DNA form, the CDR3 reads TGTGCCAGCAGTGAATCACAGGGAGACGCGGATACGCAGTATTTT.